This TCR beta chain was sequenced in a study of shared clonotypes between healthy human individuals. TCRdb's table, derived via immunoSEQ multiplex PCR, lists solely in-frame clones and lacks some. The table has millions of clones, 90% to 95% seen once; the top ten hold around 0.15%. Losses at the gene ends were 4 bases for V and 1 base for J; bases not matched to a gene: 12. Germline V gives CDR1 GTSNPN, CDR2 SVGIG (reference sequence). This CDR3 is 16 amino acids long. The genes are TRBV30 and TRBJ1-1; 7 nucleotides align to TRBD1. Sequencing was carried out using naive CD4+ T cells sorted from blood. Subset described: CD45RA+ positively selected. The receptor's source is a man aged 18 to 35 in good health. The DNA of the CDR3 is TGTGCCTGGACCCTGCGGAAGACAGGGCGGAACACTGAAGCTTTCTTT. Its translation: CAWTLRKTGRNTEAFF.